This T cell receptor (beta chain) is drawn from a study of blood T cell repertoires in COVID-19. Study-wide background: The samples span acute and convalescent COVID-19 from the United States, Italy and Spain. The analysed material was cDNA or gDNA that came from T cells, B-cell-depleted T cells, or PBMCs.

In the original workflow: Amplification of reference gene primers provided the estimated nucleated cell counts. This table comes from immunoSEQ multiplex PCR, and its TCRdb copy is limited to in-frame clones, with some not included. V and J calls plus clone size are reproduced from that table; the DNA served to infer D and trimming. The profile shows 150,000 to 200,000 clones, approximately 91% of them singletons. Losses at the gene ends were 3 bases for V and 5 bases for J; bases not matched to a gene: 13. Germline V gene data show CDR1 as SNHLY and CDR2 as FYNNEI. The CDR3 loop spans 17 amino acids.

The gene calls are TRBV2 and TRBJ2-3, with 8 bases matching TRBD2. Sequencing used peripheral blood. This TCR derives from a man aged 35-49 years with acute or convalescent COVID-19. The chain's CDR3 is CASSDRSSGGPLDTQYF. The DNA of the CDR3 is TGTGCCAGCAGTGACAGGTCTTCGGGGGGGCCGCTAGATACGCAGTATTTT.